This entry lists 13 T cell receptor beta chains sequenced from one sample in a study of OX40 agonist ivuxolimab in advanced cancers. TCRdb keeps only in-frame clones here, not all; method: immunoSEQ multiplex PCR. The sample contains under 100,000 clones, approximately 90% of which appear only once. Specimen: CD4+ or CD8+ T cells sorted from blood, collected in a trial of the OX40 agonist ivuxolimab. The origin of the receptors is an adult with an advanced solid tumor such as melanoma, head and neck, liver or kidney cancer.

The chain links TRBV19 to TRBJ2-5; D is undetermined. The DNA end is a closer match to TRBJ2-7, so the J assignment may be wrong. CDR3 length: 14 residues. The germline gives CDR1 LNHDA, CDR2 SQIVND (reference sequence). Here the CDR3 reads CASSTSGVLYEQYF. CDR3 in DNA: TGTGCCAGTAGTACCAGTGGGGTTCTCTACGAGCAGTACTTC.

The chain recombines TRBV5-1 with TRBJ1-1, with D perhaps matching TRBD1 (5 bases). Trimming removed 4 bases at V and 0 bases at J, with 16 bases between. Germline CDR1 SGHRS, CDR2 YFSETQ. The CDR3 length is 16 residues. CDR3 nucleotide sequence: TGCGCCAGCAGCCTCTGGGACGGAAGAGTGAACACTGAAGCTTTCTTT. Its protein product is CASSLWDGRVNTEAFF. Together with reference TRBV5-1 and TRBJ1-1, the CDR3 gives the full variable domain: KAGVTQTPRYLIKTRGQQVTLSCSPISGHRSVSWYQQTPGQGLQFLFEYFSETQRNKGNFPGRFSGRQFSNSRSEMNVSTLELGDSALYLCASSLWDGRVNTEAFFGQGTRLTVV.

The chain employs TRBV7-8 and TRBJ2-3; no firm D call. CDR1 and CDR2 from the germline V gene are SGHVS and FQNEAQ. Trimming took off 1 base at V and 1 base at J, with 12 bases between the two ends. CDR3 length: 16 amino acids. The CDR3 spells CASSLVRRFGTDTQYF. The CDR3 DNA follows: TGTGCCAGCAGCTTAGTTCGCAGGTTTGGCACAGATACGCAGTATTTT.

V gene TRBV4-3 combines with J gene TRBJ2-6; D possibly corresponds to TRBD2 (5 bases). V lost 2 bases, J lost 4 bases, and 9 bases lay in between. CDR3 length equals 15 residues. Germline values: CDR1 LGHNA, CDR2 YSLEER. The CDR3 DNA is TGCGCCAGCAGCCAACCCGGGATCGGGGCCAACGTCCTGACTTTC. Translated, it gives CASSQPGIGANVLTF.

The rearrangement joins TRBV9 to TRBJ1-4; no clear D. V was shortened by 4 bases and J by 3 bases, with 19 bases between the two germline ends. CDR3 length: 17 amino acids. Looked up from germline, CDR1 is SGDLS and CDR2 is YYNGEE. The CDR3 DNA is TGTGCCAGCAGCCCCATTGGAGGGTTAAACGCTAATGAAAAACTGTTTTTT. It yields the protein CASSPIGGLNANEKLFF.

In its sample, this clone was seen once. CDR3 in DNA: TGCGCCAGCAGCCAAGGCCTCACAGGTGAAAAACTGTTTTTT. Residues: CASSQGLTGEKLFF. The gene calls are TRBV4-3 and TRBJ1-4; weak D call: TRBD1 (5 bases). Deletions cut 1 base from V and 7 bases from J, with 10 bases between. Germline values: CDR1 LGHNA, CDR2 YSLEER. The CDR3 spans 14 residues.

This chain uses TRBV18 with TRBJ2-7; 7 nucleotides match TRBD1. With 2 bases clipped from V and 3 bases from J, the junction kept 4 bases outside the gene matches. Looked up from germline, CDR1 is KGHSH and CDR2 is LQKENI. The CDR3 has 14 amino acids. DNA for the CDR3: TGTGCCAGCTCACCAAAACAGGGGATCTACGAGCAGTACTTC. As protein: CASSPKQGIYEQYF.

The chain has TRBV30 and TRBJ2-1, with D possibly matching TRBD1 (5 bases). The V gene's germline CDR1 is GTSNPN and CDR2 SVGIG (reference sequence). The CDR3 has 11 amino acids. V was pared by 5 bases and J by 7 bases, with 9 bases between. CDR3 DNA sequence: TGTGCCTGGGCAGGGTGGAATGAGCAGTTCTTC. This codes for CAWAGWNEQFF.

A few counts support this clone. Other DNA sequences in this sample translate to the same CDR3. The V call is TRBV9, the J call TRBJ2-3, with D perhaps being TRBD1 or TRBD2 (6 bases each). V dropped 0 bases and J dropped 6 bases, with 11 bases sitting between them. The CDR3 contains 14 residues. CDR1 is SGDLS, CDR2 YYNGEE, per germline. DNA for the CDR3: TGTGCCAGCAGCGTAGTAGGGGGGACCGATACGCAGTATTTT. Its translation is CASSVVGGTDTQYF. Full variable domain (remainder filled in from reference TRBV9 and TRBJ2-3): DSGVTQTPKHLITATGQRVTLRCSPRSGDLSVYWYQQSLDQGLQFLIQYYNGEERAKGNILERFSAQQFPDLHSELNLSSLELGDSALYFCASSVVGGTDTQYFGPGTRLTVL.

CDR3 protein: CASSISTALGEKLFF. DNA for the CDR3: TGTGCCAGTAGTATATCGACAGCCCTAGGGGAAAAACTGTTTTTT. The chain links TRBV19 to TRBJ1-4; possibly TRBD1 for D (5 bases). Trimming took off 2 bases at V and 8 bases at J, with 15 bases between the two ends. Germline V gives CDR1 LNHDA, CDR2 SQIVND (reference sequence). The CDR3 totals 15 residues.

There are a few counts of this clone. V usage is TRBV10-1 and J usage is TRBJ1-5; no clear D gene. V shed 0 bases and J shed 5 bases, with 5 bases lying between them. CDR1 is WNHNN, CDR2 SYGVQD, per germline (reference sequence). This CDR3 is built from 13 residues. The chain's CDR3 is CASSESHHQPQHF. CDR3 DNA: TGCGCCAGCAGTGAGTCTCACCATCAGCCCCAGCATTTT.

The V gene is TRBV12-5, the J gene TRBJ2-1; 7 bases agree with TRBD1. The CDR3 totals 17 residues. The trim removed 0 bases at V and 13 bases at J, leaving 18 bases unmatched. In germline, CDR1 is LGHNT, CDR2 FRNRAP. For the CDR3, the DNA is TGTGCTAGTGGTTTGGTACTGCAGCAGCAAAGACAGGGTCAACAGTTCTTC. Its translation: CASGLVLQQQRQGQQFF.

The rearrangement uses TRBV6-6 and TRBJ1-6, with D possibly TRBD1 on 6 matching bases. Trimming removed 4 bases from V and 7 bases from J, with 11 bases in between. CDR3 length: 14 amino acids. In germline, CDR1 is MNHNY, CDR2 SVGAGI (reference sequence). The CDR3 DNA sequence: TGTGCCAGCAGTTCGGACAGAACAAATTCACCCCTCCACTTT. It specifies CASSSDRTNSPLHF.